Listed here are 10 T cell receptor beta chains from one sample, sequenced in a study of cytomegalovirus exposure and HLA in healthy donors. The primer mix had 60 Vbeta and 13 Jbeta primers. Measured with immunoSEQ multiplex PCR; TCRdb has only the in-frame clones, and not every one. The sample includes around 300,000 clones, approximately 70% seen only once; the top ten take under 3%. The sequenced material came from PBMCs. Every receptor here comes from a female donor in good health and CMV-seronegative.

There are a few counts of this clone. The chain joins TRBV27 to TRBJ2-7; 10 nucleotides align to TRBD2. V gave up 6 bases and J gave up 2 bases; unmatched junction bases: 7. CDR3 size: 15 residues. Germline lookup yields CDR1 MNHEY and CDR2 SMNVEV (reference sequence). CDR3 sequence reads: CASRWTSGPTYEQYF. In nucleotides, the CDR3 is TGTGCCAGCAGATGGACTAGCGGACCAACCTACGAGCAGTACTTC.

Only one count was recorded for this clone. Other DNA sequences in the sample encode the same CDR3. V usage is TRBV19 and J usage is TRBJ2-7, with 8 bases aligning to TRBD1. The CDR3 is 13 residues long. Germline CDR1 is LNHDA and CDR2 is SQIVND (reference sequence). Losses at the gene ends were 4 bases for V and 4 bases for J; bases not matched to a gene: 3. In DNA form, the CDR3 reads TGTGCCAGTAGTACCGGACAGGGATACGAGCAGTACTTC. This sequence encodes CASSTGQGYEQYF.

This clone is a singleton in its sample. One end of the junction fails to match germline, which may point to a read error. The gene calls are TRBV7-9 and TRBJ1-1; the D gene is possibly TRBD1 (6 bases). CDR1 and CDR2 from the germline V gene are SEHNR and FQNEAQ (reference sequence). CDR3 length: 15 amino acids. The CDR3 loop is CSSSLGNRDVTEAFF. The CDR3 bases are TGTTCCAGCAGCTTGGGGAACAGGGACGTCACTGAAGCTTTCTTT.

The chain combines TRBV5-4 with TRBJ1-4; 11 nucleotides match TRBD1. V was pared by 0 bases and J by 10 bases, with 5 bases of the junction left unmatched. The CDR3 consists of 15 residues. The germline V gene encodes CDR1 SGHNT and CDR2 YYREEE (reference sequence). The CDR3, as DNA: TGTGCCAGCAGCTTGGCCGGACAGGGGGCATCAAAACTGTTTTTT. Encoded protein: CASSLAGQGASKLFF. Combining the CDR3 with reference TRBV5-4 and TRBJ1-4 gives the whole variable domain ETGVTQSPTHLIKTRGQQVTLRCSSQSGHNTVSWYQQALGQGPQFIFQYYREEENGRGNFPPRFSGLQFPNYSSELNVNALELDDSALYLCASSLAGQGASKLFFGSGTQLSVL.

The chain carries TRBV19 and TRBJ2-2, with TRBD2 matching 12 bases. V lost 5 bases and J lost 6; bases outside the gene matches: 13. The CDR3 spans 18 residues. CDR1 is LNHDA and CDR2 is SQIVND in the germline V gene (reference sequence). The CDR3 DNA reads as TGTGCCAGTAGTGCACCGGGACTAGCGGGCTTAGGTCCCGGGGAGCTGTTTTTT. Amino acids: CASSAPGLAGLGPGELFF.

The rearrangement links TRBV7-9 to TRBJ2-3; D is unclear. Germline loops: CDR1 SEHNR, CDR2 FQNEAQ (reference sequence). This CDR3 has 15 residues. Deletions cut 5 bases from V and 2 bases from J, with 14 bases between. CDR3 in amino acids: CASSPVGSSTDTQYF. CDR3 nucleotide sequence: TGTGCCAGCAGCCCCGTCGGGTCTTCCACAGATACGCAGTATTTT. The whole variable domain, remainder taken from reference TRBV7-9 and TRBJ2-3, is DTGVSQNPRHKITKRGQNVTFRCDPISEHNRLYWYRQTLGQGPEFLTYFQNEAQLEKSRLLSDRFSAERPKGSFSTLEIQRTEQGDSAMYLCASSPVGSSTDTQYFGPGTRLTVL.

V usage is TRBV28 and J usage is TRBJ1-4, with TRBD1 matching over 7 bases. CDR3 length: 16 residues. Trimming at V came to 5 bases and at J to 2 bases, leaving 8 bases not matched to a gene. Germline-derived CDR1 and CDR2 are MDHEN and SYDVKM. The CDR3 nucleotides are TGTGCCAGCAGTCCGATAACGACAGGGACTAATGAAAAACTGTTTTTT. Translated, it gives CASSPITTGTNEKLFF.

The V gene is TRBV6-1, the J gene TRBJ2-3; TRBD1 aligns across 9 bases. Germline assignment: CDR1 MNHNS and CDR2 SASEGT. The CDR3 is made up of 15 amino acids. With 1 base clipped from V and 8 bases from J, the junction kept 7 bases outside the gene matches. The CDR3 nucleotides read TGTGCCAGCAGTGAAGGGGGGACAGGGTGGGCTACGCAGTATTTT. The encoded protein is CASSEGGTGWATQYF.

V and J are TRBV11-2 and TRBJ2-3; maybe TRBD2 (6 bases). The CDR3 is made up of 18 amino acids. V was shortened by 5 bases and J by 0 bases, with 21 bases between the two germline ends. Germline assignment: CDR1 SGHAT and CDR2 FQNNGV. The DNA for the CDR3 is TGTGCCAGCAGCCCTAAAGGTTTTAGCGGTATTAGCACAGATACGCAGTATTTT. Protein product: CASSPKGFSGISTDTQYF.

V gene TRBV5-1 combines with J gene TRBJ2-7; a weak D match, TRBD2 (6 bases). The germline V gene has CDR1 SGHRS and CDR2 YFSETQ. Trimming pared 4 bases from V and 5 bases from J, leaving 25 bases between. This CDR3 spans 17 amino acids. The CDR3 nucleotides are TGCGCCAGCAGCGGCCGTCTAACAGGCGGGGTGCGGAACGAGCAGTACTTC. Protein: CASSGRLTGGVRNEQYF.